The 21 T cell receptor beta chains presented below share a single source sample, sequenced in a study of T cell changes during pregnancy in multiple sclerosis. Assay used: immunoSEQ multiplex PCR; TCRdb lists only in-frame clones, some missing. Of about 24,000 clones listed, more than 85% were seen once; the top ten hold roughly 1%. This material consisted of CD4+ T cells from peripheral blood mononuclear cells, taken in the second trimester of pregnancy. These receptors all come from a female donor in good health, enrolled as a control in a pregnancy study.

The chain is built from TRBV14 and TRBJ2-2, with no clear D. This CDR3 contains 15 residues. The V end was cut by 1 base, the J end by 0 bases, with 6 bases between. The germline V gene encodes CDR1 SGHDN and CDR2 FVKESK. The CDR3 DNA follows: TGTGCCAGCAGCCAAGTACGCGCGAACACCGGGGAGCTGTTTTTT. This gives the protein CASSQVRANTGELFF.

This sequence joins TRBV18 and TRBJ1-1; TRBD1 matches at 7 bases. CDR3 size: 16 residues. Germline lookup yields CDR1 KGHSH and CDR2 LQKENI. The ends lost 2 bases at V and 2 bases at J; junction bases unmatched: 8. CDR3 DNA sequence: TGTGCCAGCTCACCATCCCCCGGGACAGTCAACACTGAAGCTTTCTTT. Protein sequence: CASSPSPGTVNTEAFF.

The chain couples TRBV4-1 to TRBJ1-2; 12 bases are shared with TRBD1. The germline gives CDR1 MGHRA, CDR2 YSYEKL. There are 20 residues in the CDR3. V lost 1 base and J lost 3; bases outside the gene matches: 15. The chain's CDR3 is CASSQAGRPGQGAPDYGYTF. Here the CDR3 DNA reads TGCGCCAGCAGCCAAGCCGGGAGACCGGGACAGGGGGCGCCGGACTATGGCTACACCTTC.

This chain connects TRBV5-6 to TRBJ1-1; 9 positions agree with TRBD1. Germline CDR1 SGHDT, CDR2 YYEEEE. V lost 4 bases to trimming and J lost 0 bases; unmatched junction nucleotides: 10. This CDR3 spans 17 amino acids. The CDR3 DNA reads as TGTGCCAGCAGCCAGCTCGACAGGGGGTCCATGAACACTGAAGCTTTCTTT. This translates into CASSQLDRGSMNTEAFF.

The chain has TRBV6-6 and TRBJ2-1; D is perhaps TRBD2 (6 bases). The germline V and J ends were trimmed by 2 bases and 6 bases, with 11 bases remaining between them. The CDR3 sequence is 14 residues long. From germline, CDR1 is MNHNY and CDR2 SVGAGI (reference sequence). In nucleotides, the CDR3 is TGTGCCAGCAGTTACGCGGAGGGCTTCAATGAGCAGTTCTTC. Residues: CASSYAEGFNEQFF.

The gene calls are TRBV4-3 and TRBJ2-7, with 11 nucleotides matching TRBD1. CDR1 is LGHNA and CDR2 is YSLEER in the germline V gene. This CDR3 is 15 amino acids long. The V and J ends lost 3 bases and 4 bases, in that order; junction bases with no gene match: 5. This CDR3 reads CASSHRTGGHYEQYF. DNA of the CDR3: TGCGCCAGCAGCCACAGGACAGGGGGCCATTACGAGCAGTACTTC.

This clone was observed once. This chain joins TRBV5-1 and TRBJ1-1; TRBD1 might be the D (6 bases). The CDR3 has 17 amino acids. Germline V CDR1 and CDR2: SGHRS, YFSETQ. Deletions cut 5 bases from V and 1 base from J, with 21 bases between. The CDR3 sequence: CASSFQLLLGGNTEAFF. The CDR3 nucleotides are TGCGCCAGCAGTTTCCAATTACTCCTAGGGGGGAACACTGAAGCTTTCTTT.

The chain joins TRBV19 to TRBJ1-1, with 11 bases lining up with TRBD1. The CDR3 loop spans 14 amino acids. The trim removed 3 bases at V and 6 bases at J, leaving 3 bases unmatched. The germline V gene has CDR1 LNHDA and CDR2 SQIVND (reference sequence). CDR3 region: CASSIRTGGSEAFF. Written as DNA, the CDR3 is TGTGCCAGTAGTATTAGGACAGGGGGCTCTGAAGCTTTCTTT.

V gene TRBV7-2 combines with J gene TRBJ1-5; D not resolved. The V end lost 5 bases, the J end lost 5 bases, and 10 bases lay between the germline ends. This CDR3 comprises 13 residues. Germline V gene sequence: CDR1 SGHTA, CDR2 FQGNSA. This chain's CDR3 is CASSEQLDQPQHF. The CDR3 DNA is TGTGCCAGCAGCGAACAGTTAGATCAGCCCCAGCATTTT. Based on the CDR3 plus reference TRBV7-2 and TRBJ1-5, the full variable domain is GAGVSQSPSNKVTEKGKDVELRCDPISGHTALYWYRQSLGQGLEFLIYFQGNSAPDKSGLPSDRFSAERTGGSVSTLTIQRTQQEDSAVYLCASSEQLDQPQHFGDGTRLSIL.

The V gene is TRBV14, the J gene TRBJ1-1; D is unclear. V lost 0 bases and J 0 bases, leaving 14 bases between the germline ends. This CDR3 spans 17 amino acids. Germline V gives CDR1 SGHDN, CDR2 FVKESK. The CDR3 nucleotides read TGTGCCAGCAGCCAAGATAGTTTCGGACTGGTGAACACTGAAGCTTTCTTT. Translating it yields CASSQDSFGLVNTEAFF.

The V gene is TRBV5-4, the J gene TRBJ2-7; 8 positions match TRBD1. Germline CDR1 SGHNT, CDR2 YYREEE (reference sequence). The CDR3 loop spans 14 amino acids. The junction had 10 bases not matched to a gene; V was cut back by 4 bases and J by 7 bases. The CDR3 reads CASSPGTGYGEQYF. The CDR3, as DNA: TGTGCCAGCAGCCCAGGGACAGGTTACGGAGAGCAGTACTTC.

This chain uses TRBV18 with TRBJ1-3; 9 bases line up with TRBD1. V lost 3 bases and J lost 4; bases outside the gene matches: 7. The CDR3 has 16 residues. Germline lookup yields CDR1 KGHSH and CDR2 LQKENI. The CDR3 here is CASSPVTGGPGNTIYF. The CDR3 DNA reads TGTGCCAGCTCACCCGTTACAGGGGGCCCCGGAAACACCATATATTTT.

V is TRBV5-6 and J is TRBJ1-5; no clear D gene. V was trimmed by 1 base and J by 2 bases, leaving 10 bases between them. From germline, CDR1 is SGHDT and CDR2 YYEEEE. This CDR3 is built from 15 residues. CDR3 region: CASSLREDGNQPQHF. CDR3 DNA: TGTGCCAGCAGCTTGCGGGAAGATGGCAATCAGCCCCAGCATTTT.

The gene calls are TRBV4-1 and TRBJ1-2; D gene ambiguous. V dropped 2 bases and J dropped 2 bases, with 12 bases sitting between them. There are 15 residues in the CDR3. From germline, CDR1 is MGHRA and CDR2 YSYEKL. CDR3 residues: CASSQPRTGNYGYTF. CDR3 DNA sequence: TGCGCCAGCAGCCAACCCAGGACGGGAAACTATGGCTACACCTTC.

J is TRBJ2-5 and V is TRBV29-1; 15 bases are a match to TRBD2. Germline-derived CDR1 and CDR2 are SQVTM and ANQGSEA. There are 15 residues in the CDR3. V lost 6 bases, J lost 5 bases, and 7 bases stayed unmatched. CDR3 loop: CSVGTSGRLRETQYF. CDR3 DNA: TGCAGCGTCGGGACTAGCGGGAGGTTGCGCGAGACCCAGTACTTC.

The chain recombines TRBV5-5 with TRBJ1-5; D possibly corresponds to TRBD1 (5 bases). This CDR3 comprises 14 residues. Germline V gene data show CDR1 as SGHKS and CDR2 as YYEKEE (reference sequence). With 2 bases removed from V and 2 bases from J, the gap between germline ends came to 8 bases. CDR3 loop: CASSLSGGNQPQHF. The CDR3 nucleotides are TGTGCCAGCAGCTTATCGGGGGGCAATCAGCCCCAGCATTTT.

This clone has only a few counts. The chain links TRBV9 to TRBJ2-7; possible D gene TRBD2, 6 bases. The germline V and J ends were trimmed by 5 bases and 4 bases, with 16 bases remaining between them. The CDR3 contains 14 residues. Germline CDR1 is SGDLS and CDR2 is YYNGEE. The CDR3 reads CASSRGLSGYEQYF. CDR3 coding DNA: TGTGCCAGCAGTCGGGGACTTAGTGGGTACGAGCAGTACTTC.

The chain uses TRBV15 and TRBJ2-1; 8 nucleotides line up with TRBD2. Germline V gene data show CDR1 as LNHNV and CDR2 as YYDKDF (reference sequence). The CDR3 totals 17 residues. Trimming cost V 4 bases and J 8 bases; bases outside gene matches: 16. The CDR3 sequence is CATSKLLAAERRDEQFF. CDR3 nucleotides: TGTGCCACCAGCAAGCTACTAGCGGCGGAGAGGAGGGATGAGCAGTTCTTC.

The chain carries TRBV10-1 and TRBJ2-3; 9 nucleotides line up with TRBD2. This CDR3 spans 16 amino acids. V dropped 1 base and J dropped 3; count of bases not matched to a gene: 5. The germline V gene has CDR1 WNHNN and CDR2 SYGVQD (reference sequence). The CDR3 bases are TGCGCCAGCAGTGAGTTGCGAGCGGGAGGAACAGATACGCAGTATTTT. It yields the protein CASSELRAGGTDTQYF.

This chain connects TRBV5-6 to TRBJ1-6, with D perhaps matching TRBD1 (6 bases). The V end was cut by 3 bases, the J end by 8 bases, with 18 bases between. CDR1 SGHDT and CDR2 YYEEEE come from the germline V gene. The CDR3 covers 16 residues. As DNA, the CDR3 is TGTGCCAGCAGCTCCGTCTTACAGGGACGGGATTCACCCCTCCACTTT. Encoded protein: CASSSVLQGRDSPLHF.

This chain joins TRBV18 and TRBJ1-1; possibly TRBD1 for D (6 bases). Germline-derived CDR1 and CDR2 are KGHSH and LQKENI. Trimming stripped 3 bases from V and 1 base from J, with 18 bases between. The CDR3 is 17 amino acids. The CDR3 loop reads CASSPQGGESKNTEAFF. Written as DNA, the CDR3 is TGTGCCAGCTCACCTCAAGGGGGGGAATCCAAGAACACTGAAGCTTTCTTT.